This T cell receptor beta chain was sequenced during a study of lymphopenia after photon versus proton radiotherapy. Study-level findings and limits: Only patients who died were analyzed for survival; proton advantage is unproven.

Trimming took off 5 bases at V and 2 bases at J, with 7 bases between the two ends. The CDR3 has 12 amino acids. In germline, CDR1 is SGHDN, CDR2 FVKESK. Only in-frame clones appear in the TCRdb table, and some are missing; sequencing was by immunoSEQ multiplex PCR. The sample holds roughly 26,000 clones, 84% seen once. This clone was observed a few times. The antigen is undetermined. The sequencing used peripheral blood, collected from a patient treated with photon-based radiotherapy. The chain joins TRBV14 to TRBJ2-7; no clear D. The sequence was obtained from a middle-aged man with gastric cancer. In nucleotides, the CDR3 is TGTGCCAGCAGCTCGCAAACCTACGAGCAGTACTTC. This codes for CASSSQTYEQYF.